Following are 16 T cell receptor beta chains from one sample sequenced in a study of blood T cell repertoires in COVID-19. Clones were read by immunoSEQ multiplex PCR, and TCRdb kept only the in-frame ones, dropping some. This table holds 100,000 to 150,000 clones, approximately 90% found once. Sequenced sample: peripheral blood. The receptors were gathered from a man between 50 and 59 years old with COVID-19, enrolled during active disease.

This sequence joins TRBV5-1 and TRBJ2-1, with TRBD1 matching over 9 bases. CDR1 is SGHRS and CDR2 is YFSETQ in the germline V gene. The V segment lost 4 bases and the J segment 7 bases; nucleotides outside the gene matches: 9. CDR3 length equals 15 residues. The CDR3, as DNA: TGCGCCAGCAGCCCCGGGGACAGGGATAGGAATGAGCAGTTCTTC. Translating it yields CASSPGDRDRNEQFF.

The chain joins TRBV24-1 to TRBJ2-3; possibly TRBD2 for D (5 bases). Germline CDR1 reads KGHDR; CDR2 reads SFDVKD. V was trimmed by 5 bases and J by 0 bases, leaving 14 bases between them. The CDR3 consists of 16 residues. The CDR3 DNA sequence: TGTGCCACCAGTGCCGTCGCAGCGGATAGCACAGATACGCAGTATTTT. This codes for CATSAVAADSTDTQYF.

The gene calls are TRBV4-2 and TRBJ1-3; TRBD1 is a possible D gene (6 bases). Germline V gives CDR1 LGHNA, CDR2 YNFKEQ. The CDR3 sequence is 17 residues long. Trimming removed 0 bases from V and 1 base from J, with 13 bases in between. The CDR3 bases are TGTGCCAGCAGCCAAGAGTCTGGGGGGGCTTCTGGAAACACCATATATTTT. Translated: CASSQESGGASGNTIYF.

The chain has TRBV11-2 and TRBJ1-2; 9 nucleotides match TRBD1. CDR1 and CDR2 (germline): SGHAT, FQNNGV. The CDR3 is 16 amino acids. Losses at the gene ends were 4 bases for V and 2 bases for J; bases not matched to a gene: 8. Here the CDR3 DNA reads TGTGCCAGCAGCTCTTACAGGGGGCGTCAAAACTATGGCTACACCTTC. Its protein product is CASSSYRGRQNYGYTF.

The chain employs TRBV4-1 and TRBJ1-2; 9 positions agree with TRBD1. J was trimmed by 4 bases and V by 1 base; bases with no gene match: 4. Germline V gene sequence: CDR1 MGHRA, CDR2 YSYEKL. The CDR3 covers 15 residues. CDR3 residues: CASSQGQGGSYGYTF. CDR3 in DNA: TGCGCCAGCAGCCAAGGACAGGGGGGGTCCTATGGCTACACCTTC.

The CDR3 is CASSRGRTEASEAFF. DNA for the CDR3: TGTGCCAGCAGCCGGGGAAGAACAGAGGCGTCTGAAGCTTTCTTT. The rearrangement uses TRBV7-6 and TRBJ1-1, with D uncertain. This CDR3 has 15 residues. V was trimmed by 5 bases and J by 6 bases, leaving 19 bases between them. Germline-derived CDR1 and CDR2 are SGHVS and FNYEAQ. Complete variable domain (other parts from reference TRBV7-6 and TRBJ1-1): GAGVSQSPRYKVTKRGQDVALRCDPISGHVSLYWYRQALGQGPEFLTYFNYEAQQDKSGLPNDRFSAERPEGSISTLTIQRTEQRDSAMYRCASSRGRTEASEAFFGQGTRLTVV.

This chain connects TRBV5-8 to TRBJ2-3; the match to TRBD2 covers 7 bases. The CDR3 runs to 15 residues. Germline loops: CDR1 SGHTS, CDR2 YDEGEE. J was trimmed by 0 bases and V by 5 bases; bases with no gene match: 6. The CDR3: CASSRSGDSTDTQYF. CDR3 bases: TGTGCCAGCAGTCGAAGCGGGGACAGCACAGATACGCAGTATTTT.

Here the CDR3 reads CASSFVSGNGYTF. The CDR3 DNA follows: TGTGCCAGCAGCTTTGTGAGCGGGAATGGCTACACCTTC. The chain joins TRBV7-6 to TRBJ1-2; no clear D gene. V was trimmed by 3 bases and J by 6 bases, leaving 11 bases between them. CDR1 SGHVS and CDR2 FNYEAQ come from the germline V gene. This CDR3 is built from 13 residues.

V usage is TRBV10-3 and J usage is TRBJ1-6; TRBD1 is a possible D gene (5 bases). Germline V gene data show CDR1 as ENHRY and CDR2 as SYGVKD. This CDR3 contains 14 residues. V lost 3 bases and J lost 9, with 12 bases in between. Here the CDR3 reads CAISEGVLGSPLHF. As DNA, the CDR3 is TGTGCCATCAGTGAAGGGGTTCTGGGTTCACCCCTCCACTTT.

The chain couples TRBV18 to TRBJ2-7; 11 nucleotides match TRBD1. Per the germline V gene, CDR1 is KGHSH and CDR2 is LQKENI. The length of the CDR3 is 15 residues. With 3 bases clipped from V and 4 bases from J, the junction kept 5 bases outside the gene matches. The CDR3 DNA sequence: TGTGCCAGCTCACCTTCGGACAGGGGGCTATACGAGCAGTACTTC. Protein: CASSPSDRGLYEQYF.

This chain connects TRBV18 to TRBJ1-5; TRBD1 might be the D (5 bases). Germline CDR1 KGHSH, CDR2 LQKENI. The CDR3 length is 13 residues. V lost 2 bases, J lost 3 bases, and 5 bases lay in between. CDR3 sequence: CASSPGANQPQHF. CDR3 bases: TGTGCCAGCTCACCAGGGGCCAATCAGCCCCAGCATTTT.

The chain uses TRBV10-3 and TRBJ2-5; 8 bases fit TRBD2. The CDR3 consists of 15 residues. V gave up 4 bases and J gave up 6 bases; unmatched junction bases: 10. CDR1 ENHRY and CDR2 SYGVKD come from the germline V gene. As DNA, the CDR3 is TGTGCCATCAGTGCAGCGGGAGCGACACCACAGACCCAGTACTTC. This sequence encodes CAISAAGATPQTQYF.

In nucleotides, the CDR3 is TGTGCCAGCAGCTTAAGCGAGCTGAACACTGAAGCTTTCTTT. Translated: CASSLSELNTEAFF. The genes are TRBV7-8 and TRBJ1-1, with unresolved D. Germline assignment: CDR1 SGHVS and CDR2 FQNEAQ. The CDR3 contains 14 residues. V was pared by 2 bases and J by 0 bases, with 7 bases between.

The chain recombines TRBV5-4 with TRBJ2-3; D possibly corresponds to TRBD1 (5 bases). Deletions cut 4 bases from V and 1 base from J, with 16 bases between. Germline lookup yields CDR1 SGHNT and CDR2 YYREEE (reference sequence). This CDR3 is 16 amino acids long. The CDR3 here is CASSETTGFGTDTQYF. CDR3 sequence (DNA): TGTGCCAGCAGCGAGACCACAGGTTTTGGCACAGATACGCAGTATTTT.

The gene calls are TRBV7-9 and TRBJ1-4; D might be TRBD1 (5 bases). CDR1 SEHNR and CDR2 FQNEAQ come from the germline V gene (reference sequence). The length of the CDR3 is 17 residues. The ends were cut back, 1 base at V and 4 bases at J, with 16 bases in the middle. The CDR3 region has the DNA TGTGCCAGCAGCTTAGGAATGGGGCCAGACCTTAATGAAAAACTGTTTTTT. Encoded protein: CASSLGMGPDLNEKLFF.

This chain joins TRBV28 and TRBJ2-1; maybe TRBD1 (6 bases). Trimming stripped 3 bases from V and 8 bases from J, with 17 bases between. Germline V CDR1 and CDR2: MDHEN, SYDVKM. The CDR3 is 15 amino acids. CDR3 in amino acids: CASSFLGSGVDEQFF. DNA of the CDR3: TGTGCCAGCAGTTTCCTAGGATCAGGGGTCGATGAGCAGTTCTTC. Full variable domain (missing parts from reference TRBV28 and TRBJ2-1): DVKVTQSSRYLVKRTGEKVFLECVQDMDHENMFWYRQDPGLGLRLIYFSYDVKMKEKGDIPEGYSVSREKKERFSLILESASTNQTSMYLCASSFLGSGVDEQFFGPGTRLTVL.